This T cell receptor (beta chain) was sequenced in a study of control samples from healthy donors and cancer patients. V was clipped by 3 bases and J by 0 bases, with 9 bases between them. There are 15 residues in the CDR3. The germline CDR1 and CDR2 sequences are SNHLY and FYNNEI. Libraries were prepared by immunoSEQ multiplex PCR; TCRdb keeps only in-frame clonotypes and omits some of them. The repertoire holds 70,000 to 85,000 clones, more than 65% seen once, with around 10% in the top ten. Source material: PBMCs. The J gene is TRBJ1-5, the V gene TRBV2; D gene ambiguous. The sequence came from a man aged 55-75 years with head and neck cancer. This CDR3 is CASSESRNSNQPQHF. CDR3 nucleotides: TGTGCCAGCAGTGAGTCACGGAATAGCAATCAGCCCCAGCATTTT.